A single sample is the source of the 7 T cell receptor beta chains below, sequenced in a study of blood T cell repertoires in COVID-19. Profiled with immunoSEQ multiplex PCR; TCRdb holds only in-frame clones, not every one. The table lists around 150,000 clones, about 88% of them singletons, with more than 0.75% in the top ten. Sequenced input: peripheral blood. These receptor sequences come from a young man with acute or convalescent COVID-19.

This sequence joins TRBV4-1 and TRBJ1-5; possibly TRBD1 for D (6 bases). V was cut by 0 bases and J by 0 bases, with 9 bases left in between. Per germline, CDR1 MGHRA and CDR2 YSYEKL. CDR3 length equals 16 residues. This CDR3 is CASSQDGQYSNQPQHF. The CDR3 bases are TGCGCCAGCAGCCAAGACGGACAGTATAGCAATCAGCCCCAGCATTTT.

The genes are TRBV2 and TRBJ2-7, with D possibly TRBD1 on 7 matching bases. CDR3 length: 14 amino acids. V dropped 3 bases and J dropped 3 bases, with 12 bases sitting between them. Germline values: CDR1 SNHLY, CDR2 FYNNEI. CDR3 DNA sequence: TGTGCCAGCAGTGACAGGGGGACTTTCTACGAGCAGTACGTC. Amino acids: CASSDRGTFYEQYV.

The V and J genes are TRBV15 and TRBJ2-1; 10 bases agree with TRBD2. The germline gives CDR1 LNHNV, CDR2 YYDKDF (reference sequence). V dropped 4 bases and J dropped 7; count of bases not matched to a gene: 7. The CDR3 is 15 residues long. This CDR3 reads CATSTASGGRNEQFF. CDR3 coding DNA: TGTGCCACCAGCACGGCTAGCGGGGGCCGGAATGAGCAGTTCTTC.

The gene calls are TRBV3-1 (or the pseudogene TRBV3-2) and TRBJ1-1, with no clear D. CDR1 is LGHDT and CDR2 is YNNKEL in the germline V gene (reference sequence). The CDR3 runs 15 residues. Trimming took off 4 bases at V and 1 base at J, with 13 bases between the two ends. The CDR3 sequence is CASSLHGDGNTEAFF. Written as DNA, the CDR3 is TGTGCCAGCAGCCTACACGGGGATGGGAACACTGAAGCTTTCTTT.

The CDR3 coding sequence is TGTGCCAGCAGCTCCCGCCGACAGTATAATGAAAAACTGTTTTTT. This sequence encodes CASSSRRQYNEKLFF. This chain links TRBV13 with TRBJ1-4; TRBD1 might be the D (5 bases). In germline, CDR1 is PRHDT, CDR2 FYEKMQ (reference sequence). V was shortened by 4 bases and J by 4 bases, with 13 bases between the two germline ends. The CDR3 has 15 amino acids.

The rearrangement links TRBV3-1 (or the pseudogene TRBV3-2) to TRBJ1-2, with 11 bases aligning to TRBD1. CDR1 is LGHDT, CDR2 YNNKEL, per germline (reference sequence). Trimming took 3 bases from V and 8 from J; bases not matched to a gene: 8. The CDR3 length is 15 residues. The chain's CDR3 is CASSQYGQGAGGYTF. Here the CDR3 DNA reads TGTGCCAGCAGCCAGTATGGACAGGGGGCGGGAGGCTACACCTTC.

CDR3 nucleotide sequence: TGTGCCAGCAGCCTCCGGGACCCCGGAGGGGGCACAGATACGCAGTATTTT. This codes for CASSLRDPGGGTDTQYF. The chain is built from TRBV7-8 and TRBJ2-3, with a possible D match to TRBD2 (6 bases). The CDR3 runs 17 residues. Germline V gene lookup returns CDR1 SGHVS and CDR2 FQNEAQ. Trimming stripped 5 bases from V and 1 base from J, with 19 bases between.